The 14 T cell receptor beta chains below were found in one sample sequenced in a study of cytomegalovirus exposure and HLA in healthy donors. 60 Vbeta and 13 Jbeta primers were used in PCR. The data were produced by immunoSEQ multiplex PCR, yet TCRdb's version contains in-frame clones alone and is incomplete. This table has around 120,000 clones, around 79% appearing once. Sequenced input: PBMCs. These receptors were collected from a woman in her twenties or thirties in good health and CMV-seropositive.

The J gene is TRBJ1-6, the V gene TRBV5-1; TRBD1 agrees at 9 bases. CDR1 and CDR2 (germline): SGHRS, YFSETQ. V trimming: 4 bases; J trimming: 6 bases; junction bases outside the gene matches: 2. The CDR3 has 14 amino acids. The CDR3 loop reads CASSGGQGNSPLHF. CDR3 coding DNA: TGCGCCAGCAGCGGGGGACAGGGTAATTCACCCCTCCACTTT. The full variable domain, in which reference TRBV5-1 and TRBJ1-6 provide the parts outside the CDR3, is KAGVTQTPRYLIKTRGQQVTLSCSPISGHRSVSWYQQTPGQGLQFLFEYFSETQRNKGNFPGRFSGRQFSNSRSEMNVSTLELGDSALYLCASSGGQGNSPLHFGNGTRLTVT.

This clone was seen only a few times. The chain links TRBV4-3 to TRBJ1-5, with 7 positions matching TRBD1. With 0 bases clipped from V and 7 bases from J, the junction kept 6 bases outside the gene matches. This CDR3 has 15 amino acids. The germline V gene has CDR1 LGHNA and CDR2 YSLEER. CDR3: CASSQDRQGVQPQHF. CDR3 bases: TGCGCCAGCAGCCAAGACCGACAGGGAGTGCAGCCCCAGCATTTT.

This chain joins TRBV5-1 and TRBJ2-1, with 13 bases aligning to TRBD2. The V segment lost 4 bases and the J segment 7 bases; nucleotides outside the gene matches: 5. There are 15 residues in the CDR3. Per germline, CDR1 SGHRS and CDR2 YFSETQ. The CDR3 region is CASSPGLAGWNEQFF. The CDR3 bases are TGCGCCAGCAGCCCGGGACTAGCGGGGTGGAATGAGCAGTTCTTC.

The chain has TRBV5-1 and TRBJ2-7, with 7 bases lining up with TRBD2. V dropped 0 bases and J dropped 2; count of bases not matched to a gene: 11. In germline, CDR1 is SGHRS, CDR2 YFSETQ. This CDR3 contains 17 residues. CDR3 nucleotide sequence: TGCGCCAGCAGCTTGGAATCTTCGGGCGGGAGACCCTACGAGCAGTACTTC. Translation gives CASSLESSGGRPYEQYF.

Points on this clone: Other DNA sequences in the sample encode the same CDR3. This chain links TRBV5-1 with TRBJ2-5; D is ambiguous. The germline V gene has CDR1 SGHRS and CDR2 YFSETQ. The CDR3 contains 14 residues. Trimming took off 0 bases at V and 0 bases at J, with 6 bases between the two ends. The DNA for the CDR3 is TGCGCCAGCAGCTTGGTTCCAGACCAAGAGACCCAGTACTTC. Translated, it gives CASSLVPDQETQYF.

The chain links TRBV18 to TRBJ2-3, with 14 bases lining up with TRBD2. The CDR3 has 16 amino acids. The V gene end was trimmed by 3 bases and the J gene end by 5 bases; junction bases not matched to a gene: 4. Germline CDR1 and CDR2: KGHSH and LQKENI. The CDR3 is CASSPTSGGAGDTQYF. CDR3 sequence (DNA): TGTGCCAGCTCACCGACTAGCGGGGGGGCTGGAGATACGCAGTATTTT. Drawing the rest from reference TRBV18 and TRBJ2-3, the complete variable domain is NAGVMQNPRHLVRRRGQEARLRCSPMKGHSHVYWYRQLPEEGLKFMVYLQKENIIDESGMPKERFSAEFPKEGPSILRIQQVVRGDSAAYFCASSPTSGGAGDTQYFGPGTRLTVL.

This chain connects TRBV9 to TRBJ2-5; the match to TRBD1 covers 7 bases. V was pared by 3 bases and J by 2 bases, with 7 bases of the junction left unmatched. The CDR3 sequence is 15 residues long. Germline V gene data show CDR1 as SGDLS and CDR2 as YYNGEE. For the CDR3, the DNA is TGTGCCAGCAGCGCCGGGACAGCACCTCAAGAGACCCAGTACTTC. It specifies CASSAGTAPQETQYF.

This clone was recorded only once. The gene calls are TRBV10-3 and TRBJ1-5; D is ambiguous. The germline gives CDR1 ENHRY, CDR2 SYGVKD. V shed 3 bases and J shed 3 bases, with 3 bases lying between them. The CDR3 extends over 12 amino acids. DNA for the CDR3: TGTGCCATCAGTGATTACAATCAGCCCCAGCATTTT. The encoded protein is CAISDYNQPQHF.

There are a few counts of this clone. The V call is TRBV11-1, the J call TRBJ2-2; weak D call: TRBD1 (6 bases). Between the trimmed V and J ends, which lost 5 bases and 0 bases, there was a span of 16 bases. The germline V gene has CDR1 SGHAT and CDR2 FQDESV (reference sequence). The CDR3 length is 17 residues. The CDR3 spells CASSPPLDRPNTGELFF. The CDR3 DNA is TGTGCCAGCAGCCCACCCCTCGACAGGCCGAACACCGGGGAGCTGTTTTTT.

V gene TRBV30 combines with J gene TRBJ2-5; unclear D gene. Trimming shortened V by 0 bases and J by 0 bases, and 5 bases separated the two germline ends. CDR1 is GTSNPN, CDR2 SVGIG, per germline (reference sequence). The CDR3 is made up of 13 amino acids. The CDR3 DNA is TGTGCCTGGAGTGTAGCGTACCAAGAGACCCAGTACTTC. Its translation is CAWSVAYQETQYF.

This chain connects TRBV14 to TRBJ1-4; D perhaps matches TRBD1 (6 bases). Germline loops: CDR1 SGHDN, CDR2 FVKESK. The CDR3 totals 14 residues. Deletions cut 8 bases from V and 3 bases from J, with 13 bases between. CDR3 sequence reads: CASRRQGPNEKLFF. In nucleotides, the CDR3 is TGTGCCAGCCGCAGGCAGGGGCCTAATGAAAAACTGTTTTTT.

CDR3 sequence reads: CASSKGDRGVNEQFF. The CDR3 nucleotides are TGTGCCAGTAGTAAAGGGGACAGGGGGGTGAATGAGCAGTTCTTC. V usage is TRBV19 and J usage is TRBJ2-1; the match to TRBD1 covers 11 bases. The V gene end was trimmed by 4 bases and the J gene end by 7 bases; junction bases not matched to a gene: 6. This CDR3 is built from 15 residues. The germline gives CDR1 LNHDA, CDR2 SQIVND (reference sequence).

CDR3 nucleotides: TGTGCTAGTGGTTTGGTAGCGGGTGAGGGTCCCATGTCGGGGATCTACGAGCAGTACTTC. It codes for CASGLVAGEGPMSGIYEQYF. The rearrangement links TRBV12-5 to TRBJ2-7; a possible D gene is TRBD2 (6 bases). This CDR3 has 20 residues. The ends were cut back, 0 bases at V and 3 bases at J, with 27 bases in the middle. The germline V gene has CDR1 LGHNT and CDR2 FRNRAP.

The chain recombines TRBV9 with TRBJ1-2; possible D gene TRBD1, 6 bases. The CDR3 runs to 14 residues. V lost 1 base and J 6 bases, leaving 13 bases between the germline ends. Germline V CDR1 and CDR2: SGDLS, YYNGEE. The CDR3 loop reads CASSVTGTSNGYTF. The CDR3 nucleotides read TGTGCCAGCAGCGTAACCGGGACATCGAATGGCTACACCTTC.